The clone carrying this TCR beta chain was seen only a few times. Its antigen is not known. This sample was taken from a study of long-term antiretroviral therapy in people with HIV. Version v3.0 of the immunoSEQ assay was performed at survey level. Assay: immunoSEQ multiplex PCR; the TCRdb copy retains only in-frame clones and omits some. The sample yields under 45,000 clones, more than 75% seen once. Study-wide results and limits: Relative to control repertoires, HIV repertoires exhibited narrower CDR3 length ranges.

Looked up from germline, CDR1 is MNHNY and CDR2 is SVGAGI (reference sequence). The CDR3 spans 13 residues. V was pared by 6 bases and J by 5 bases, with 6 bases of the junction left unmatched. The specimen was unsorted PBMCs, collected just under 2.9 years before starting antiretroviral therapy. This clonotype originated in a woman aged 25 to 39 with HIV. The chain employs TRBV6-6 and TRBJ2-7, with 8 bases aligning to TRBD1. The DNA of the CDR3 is TGTGCCAGCAGAGGAGCAGGGGGCGACGAGCAGTACGTC. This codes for CASRGAGGDEQYV.